This is a list of T cell receptor beta chains from one sample in a study of lymphopenia after photon versus proton radiotherapy. Profiled with immunoSEQ multiplex PCR; TCRdb holds only in-frame clones, not every one. The data show 50,000 or so clones, 92% seen once. Specimen: peripheral blood, collected from a patient treated with photon-based radiotherapy. All receptors derive from a woman between 35 and 50 years old with cholangiocarcinoma. The conserved cysteine and the conserved F or W are not part of the CDR3 here.

v_gene: TRBV5-1
CDR3aa: ASSEGQGRNTEAF

v_gene: TRBV28
CDR3aa: ASSPYEGSYNEQF

v_gene: TRBV7-9
CDR3aa: ASSRQNNNSPLH

v_gene: TRBV10-2
CDR3aa: ASSEFGQGLETQY

v_gene: TRBV11-3
CDR3aa: ASSDRGDSTDTQY

v_gene: TRBV6-5
CDR3aa: ASSIGQDNEKLF

v_gene: TRBV7-2
CDR3aa: ASSPGDRVSYGYT

v_gene: TRBV19
CDR3aa: ASSIVVGRMDTEAF

v_gene: TRBV18
CDR3aa: ASSPGPEAF

v_gene: TRBV29-1
CDR3aa: SVEGLAGASSTDTQY

v_gene: TRBV11-3
CDR3aa: ASRAGQSGELF

v_gene: TRBV7-9
CDR3aa: ASSPSAEEHNSPLH

v_gene: TRBV7-2
CDR3aa: ASSRGMSGELF

v_gene: TRBV18
CDR3aa: ASSHSQGRNGNQPQH

v_gene: TRBV28
CDR3aa: ASSLYRGRSSNEQF

v_gene: TRBV5-1
CDR3aa: ASSLMGGAAEAF

v_gene: TRBV5-4
CDR3aa: ASSLAGVGYGYT

v_gene: TRBV5-4
CDR3aa: ASSGRRDRGREQY

v_gene: TRBV5-1
CDR3aa: ASSSASRKQETQY

v_gene: TRBV18
CDR3aa: ASSPVDGTAYEQY

v_gene: TRBV5-5
CDR3aa: ASSLGAGGSNQPQH

v_gene: TRBV7-9
CDR3aa: ASSLNGGNQPQH

v_gene: TRBV25-1
CDR3aa: ASIMSGANVLT

v_gene: TRBV6-1
CDR3aa: ASGPLPGYEQY

v_gene: TRBV30
CDR3aa: AWIRAGVDYGYT

v_gene: TRBV6-5
CDR3aa: ASSPNYNQPQH

v_gene: TRBV28
CDR3aa: ASSLWEGSGNQPQH

v_gene: TRBV5-4
CDR3aa: ASSPPGPFSTDTQY

v_gene: TRBV6-5
CDR3aa: ASSYGLSSYNEQF

v_gene: TRBV5-1
CDR3aa: ASSLAGQSGNEQF

v_gene: TRBV29-1
CDR3aa: SVEVLDLNEQF

v_gene: TRBV10-2
CDR3aa: ASSELQGQGRTEAF

v_gene: TRBV7-3
CDR3aa: ASSFGGLAEAF

v_gene: TRBV6-6
CDR3aa: ASRQGVSSYEQY

v_gene: TRBV7-9
CDR3aa: ASSFNGHQETQY

v_gene: TRBV2
CDR3aa: ASSAGRGTLYEQY

v_gene: TRBV7-8
CDR3aa: ASSLASGSSYNEQF